Reported below is one TCR beta chain. Its target is not known. This sample was taken from a study of T-cell reconstitution after alpha-beta-depleted transplantation in children. Findings and limits, study-wide: After one year, T-cell counts and TCRbeta diversity mostly came from new T cells.

Unique molecular identifiers were used to barcode this TCRbeta library. TCRdb analysed the PCR reads with MiXCR anew, one entry per CDR3 protein. The repertoire includes over 100,000 distinct CDR3 sequences, about 7.5% of them detected once, and about 15% sits in the top ten. The germline gives CDR1 SGHTS, CDR2 YDEGEE. The CDR3 runs to 17 residues. V lost 3 bases to trimming and J lost 6 bases; unmatched junction nucleotides: 13. This chain connects TRBV5-8 to TRBJ2-1; the match to TRBD1 covers 9 bases. The clonotype comes from a boy between 2 and 10 years old with acute lymphoblastic leukemia, due to receive a stem cell transplant. This sample comprised PBMCs, obtained before TCRalphabeta/CD19-depleted stem cell transplant. CDR3 DNA sequence: TGTGCCAGCAGCTCTACAGACCCGGGACAGGGAGTCAATGAGCAGTTCTTC. It encodes CASSSTDPGQGVNEQFF.